This T cell receptor beta chain was captured in a study of blood T cells in healthy people across ages. Next came a second PCR, run for roughly 7 to 12 cycles, which used a sample-barcoded 5' primer along with a J-beta primer mix. TCRdb fed the 5' RACE reads into MiXCR, producing one record per CDR3 protein. The sample shows about 720,000 distinct CDR3 sequences, about 20% of them seen only once. Germline CDR1 and CDR2: SNHLY and FYNNEI. The CDR3 loop spans 13 amino acids. The V end lost 10 bases, the J end lost 7 bases, and 17 bases lay between the germline ends. The sample comprised blood. The V gene is TRBV2, the J gene TRBJ2-4; no definite D call. The TCR originated in a man aged 65-85 years in good health. CDR3 sequence (DNA): TGTGCCAAGGAACAGCGAAACGAGAACATTCAGTACTTC. This translates into CAKEQRNENIQYF.